The source of this T cell receptor beta chain is a study of technical replicates of blood from a handful of donors. Clones were read by immunoSEQ multiplex PCR, and TCRdb kept only the in-frame ones, dropping some. The repertoire holds 50,000 to 70,000 clones, 70% to 90% seen once, with under 6% in the top ten. Sequenced material: PBMCs. This TCR was recovered from a human donor in good health. Some clones in this sample may be carry-over from other donors' samples.

In DNA, the CDR3 is TGTGCCAGCAGCTTTACCTACGATCAGCCCCAGCATTTT. Translating it yields CASSFTYDQPQHF. The chain employs TRBV7-9 and TRBJ1-5; D is unresolved. Trimming removed 3 bases from V and 5 bases from J, with 8 bases in between. The CDR3 contains 13 residues. Germline assignment: CDR1 SEHNR and CDR2 FQNEAQ (reference sequence).